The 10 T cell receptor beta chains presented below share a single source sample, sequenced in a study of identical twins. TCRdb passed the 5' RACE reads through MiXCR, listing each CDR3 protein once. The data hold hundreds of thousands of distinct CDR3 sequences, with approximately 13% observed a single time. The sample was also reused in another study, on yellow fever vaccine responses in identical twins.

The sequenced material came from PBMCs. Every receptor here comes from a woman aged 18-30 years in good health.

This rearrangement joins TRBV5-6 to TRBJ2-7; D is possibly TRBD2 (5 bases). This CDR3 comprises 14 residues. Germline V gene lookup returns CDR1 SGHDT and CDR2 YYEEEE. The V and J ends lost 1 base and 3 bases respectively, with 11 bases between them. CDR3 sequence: CASSLYRAVYEQYF. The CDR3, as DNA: TGTGCCAGCAGCTTGTACCGAGCGGTCTACGAGCAGTACTTC.

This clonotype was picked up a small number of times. CDR3 DNA: TGTGCCAGCAGCTTGTACGGGACAGAACCAACCGGGGAGCTGTTTTTT. Amino acid sequence: CASSLYGTEPTGELFF. The J gene is TRBJ2-2, the V gene TRBV11-2, with TRBD1 matching over 7 bases. The V gene end was trimmed by 3 bases and the J gene end by 5 bases; junction bases not matched to a gene: 9. Germline assignment: CDR1 SGHAT and CDR2 FQNNGV. The CDR3 covers 16 residues.

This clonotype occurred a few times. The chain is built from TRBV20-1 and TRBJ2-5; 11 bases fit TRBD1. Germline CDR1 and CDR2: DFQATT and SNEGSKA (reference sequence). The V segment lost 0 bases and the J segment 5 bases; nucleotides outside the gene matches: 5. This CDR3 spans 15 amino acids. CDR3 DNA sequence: TGCAGTGCTAGAGAGGGGACAGGGGGTAGGGAGACCCAGTACTTC. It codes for CSAREGTGGRETQYF.

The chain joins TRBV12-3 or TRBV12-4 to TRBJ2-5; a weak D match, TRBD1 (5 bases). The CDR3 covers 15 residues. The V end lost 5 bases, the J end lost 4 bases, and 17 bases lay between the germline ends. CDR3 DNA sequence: TGTGCCAGCAGTCGAGCAGGGTTTCGGTTAGAGACCCAGTACTTC. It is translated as CASSRAGFRLETQYF.

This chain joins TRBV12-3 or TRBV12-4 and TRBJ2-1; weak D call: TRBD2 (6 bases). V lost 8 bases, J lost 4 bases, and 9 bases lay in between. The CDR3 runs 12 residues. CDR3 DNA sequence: TGTGCCAGCGACGGGGGATACAATGAGCAGTTCTTC. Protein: CASDGGYNEQFF.

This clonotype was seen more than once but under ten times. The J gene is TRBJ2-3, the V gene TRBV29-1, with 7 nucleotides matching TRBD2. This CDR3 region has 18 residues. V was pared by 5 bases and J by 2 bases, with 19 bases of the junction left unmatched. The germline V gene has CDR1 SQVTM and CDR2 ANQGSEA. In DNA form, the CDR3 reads TGCAGCGTTCGGGTGGGAGGGCCGGTTTGGACCACCACAGATACGCAGTATTTT. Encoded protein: CSVRVGGPVWTTTDTQYF.

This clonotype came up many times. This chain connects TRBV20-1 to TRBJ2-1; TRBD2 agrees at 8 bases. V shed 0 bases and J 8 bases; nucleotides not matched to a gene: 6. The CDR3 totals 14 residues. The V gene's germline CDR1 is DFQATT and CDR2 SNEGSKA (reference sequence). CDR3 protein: CSARDRGGQYEQFF. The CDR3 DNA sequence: TGCAGTGCTAGAGATCGGGGGGGCCAGTATGAGCAGTTCTTC.

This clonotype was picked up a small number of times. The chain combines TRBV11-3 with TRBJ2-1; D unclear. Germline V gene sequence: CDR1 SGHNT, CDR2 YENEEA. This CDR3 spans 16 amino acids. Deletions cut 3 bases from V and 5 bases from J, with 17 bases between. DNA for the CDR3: TGTGCCAGCAGCTTTGCCCTTGAGACGATCGACAATGAGCAGTTCTTC. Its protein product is CASSFALETIDNEQFF.

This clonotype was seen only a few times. CDR3 in amino acids: CASSQSDREEGNQPQHF. The CDR3 coding sequence is TGTGCCAGCAGCCAGTCGGACAGGGAAGAGGGCAATCAGCCCCAGCATTTT. The chain uses TRBV4-2 and TRBJ1-5; 8 positions match TRBD1. J was trimmed by 2 bases and V by 3 bases; bases with no gene match: 9. Germline V lookup: CDR1 LGHNA, CDR2 YNFKEQ. CDR3 length: 17 amino acids.

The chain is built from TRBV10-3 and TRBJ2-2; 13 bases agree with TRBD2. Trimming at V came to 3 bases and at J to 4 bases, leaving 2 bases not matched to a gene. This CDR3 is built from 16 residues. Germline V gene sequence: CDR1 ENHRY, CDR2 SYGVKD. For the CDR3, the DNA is TGTGCCATCAGTGATCGGACTAGCGGGGGCACCGGGGAGCTGTTTTTT. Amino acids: CAISDRTSGGTGELFF.